A single T cell receptor beta chain is shown here with its context. The data stem from a study of blood T cell repertoires in COVID-19. The CDR3 is 15 residues long. V was clipped by 3 bases and J by 1 base, with 12 bases between them. The germline CDR1 and CDR2 sequences are SGHTA and FQGNSA. Repertoires were generated with immunoSEQ multiplex PCR, while TCRdb's copy carries only in-frame clones and drops some. The sample includes 60,000 or so clones, roughly 70% seen only once; the top ten take approximately 50%. Participants were aged about 18 to 90 years, lived in about 26 US areas, and enrolled virtually. Participants' reported clinical history set cohort assignment. A PCR-confirmed or clinician-diagnosed COVID-19 case had contacted exposed participants within 2 weeks of entry.

Sequencing used PBMCs or T cells enriched from blood (not recorded which). This TCR was recovered from an older woman who had been exposed to COVID-19. This rearrangement joins TRBV7-2 to TRBJ2-5; D is perhaps TRBD1 (5 bases). CDR3: CASSLVMGPQETQYF. The CDR3 region has the DNA TGTGCCAGCAGCTTGGTGATGGGGCCCCAAGAGACCCAGTACTTC.